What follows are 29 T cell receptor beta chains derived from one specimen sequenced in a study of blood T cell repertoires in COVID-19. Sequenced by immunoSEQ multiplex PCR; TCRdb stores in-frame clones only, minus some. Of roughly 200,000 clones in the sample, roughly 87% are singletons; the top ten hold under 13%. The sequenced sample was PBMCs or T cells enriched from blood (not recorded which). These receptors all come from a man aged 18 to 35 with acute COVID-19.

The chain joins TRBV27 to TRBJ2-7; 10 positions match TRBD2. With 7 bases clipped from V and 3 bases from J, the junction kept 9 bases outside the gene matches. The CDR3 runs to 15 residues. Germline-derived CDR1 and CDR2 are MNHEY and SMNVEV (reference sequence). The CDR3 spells CASILSGRGIYEQYF. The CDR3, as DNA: TGTGCCAGCATCCTAAGCGGGAGGGGAATCTACGAGCAGTACTTC.

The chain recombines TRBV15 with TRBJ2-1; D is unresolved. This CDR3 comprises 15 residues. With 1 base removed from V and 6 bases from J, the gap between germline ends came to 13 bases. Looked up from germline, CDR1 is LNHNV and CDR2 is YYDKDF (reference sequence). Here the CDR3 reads CATSRGTEPSNEQFF. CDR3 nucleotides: TGTGCCACCAGCAGAGGAACAGAGCCCTCCAATGAGCAGTTCTTC.

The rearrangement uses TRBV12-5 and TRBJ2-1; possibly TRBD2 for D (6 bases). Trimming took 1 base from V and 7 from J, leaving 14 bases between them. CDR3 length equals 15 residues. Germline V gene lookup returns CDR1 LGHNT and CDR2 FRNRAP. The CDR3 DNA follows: TGTGCTAGTGGTTTGGGAGAAGGGAGGTTGAATGAGCAGTTCTTC. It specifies CASGLGEGRLNEQFF.

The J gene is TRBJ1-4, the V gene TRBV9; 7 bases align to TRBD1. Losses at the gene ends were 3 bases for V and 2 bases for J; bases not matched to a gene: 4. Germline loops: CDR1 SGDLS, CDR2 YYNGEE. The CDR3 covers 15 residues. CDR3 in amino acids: CASSADRATNEKLFF. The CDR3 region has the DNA TGTGCCAGCAGCGCCGACAGGGCGACTAATGAAAAACTGTTTTTT.

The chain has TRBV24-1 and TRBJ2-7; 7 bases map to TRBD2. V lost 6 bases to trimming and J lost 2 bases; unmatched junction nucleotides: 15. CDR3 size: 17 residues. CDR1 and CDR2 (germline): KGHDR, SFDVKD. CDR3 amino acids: CATSSGIPGGYTYEQYF. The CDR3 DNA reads TGTGCCACCAGTAGCGGGATCCCCGGAGGGTACACCTACGAGCAGTACTTC.

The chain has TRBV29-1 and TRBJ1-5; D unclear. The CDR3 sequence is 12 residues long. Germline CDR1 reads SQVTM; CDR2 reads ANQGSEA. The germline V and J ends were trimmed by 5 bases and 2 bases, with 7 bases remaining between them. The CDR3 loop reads CSVQEGNQPQHF. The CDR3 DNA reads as TGCAGCGTTCAGGAGGGCAATCAGCCCCAGCATTTT.

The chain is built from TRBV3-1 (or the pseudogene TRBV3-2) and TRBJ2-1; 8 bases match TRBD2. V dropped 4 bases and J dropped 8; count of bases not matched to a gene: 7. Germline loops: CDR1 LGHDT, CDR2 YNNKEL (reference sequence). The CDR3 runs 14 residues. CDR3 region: CASSRLGRAHEQFF. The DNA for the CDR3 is TGTGCCAGCAGCCGGCTCGGGAGGGCCCATGAGCAGTTCTTC.

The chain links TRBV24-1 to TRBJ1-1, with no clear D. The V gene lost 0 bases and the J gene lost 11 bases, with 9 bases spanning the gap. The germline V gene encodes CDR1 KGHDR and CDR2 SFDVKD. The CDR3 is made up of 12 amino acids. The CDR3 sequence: CATSDLRSQAFF. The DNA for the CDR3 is TGTGCCACCAGTGATTTGAGGAGTCAGGCTTTCTTT.

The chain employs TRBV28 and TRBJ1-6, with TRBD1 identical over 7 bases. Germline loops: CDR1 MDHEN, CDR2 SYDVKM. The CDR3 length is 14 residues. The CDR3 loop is CAQPRKTGISPLHF. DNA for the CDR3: TGTGCGCAACCCAGGAAGACAGGGATATCACCCCTCCACTTT. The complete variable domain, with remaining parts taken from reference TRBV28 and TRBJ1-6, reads DVKVTQSSRYLVKRTGEKVFLECVQDMDHENMFWYRQDPGLGLRLIYFSYDVKMKEKGDIPEGYSVSREKKERFSLILESASTNQTSMYLCAQPRKTGISPLHFGNGTRLTVT.

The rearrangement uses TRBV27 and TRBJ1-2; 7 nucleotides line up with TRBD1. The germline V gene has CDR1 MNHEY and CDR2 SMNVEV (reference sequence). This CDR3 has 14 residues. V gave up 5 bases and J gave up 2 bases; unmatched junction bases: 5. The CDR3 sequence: CASSVRGMNYGYTF. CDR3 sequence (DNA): TGTGCCAGCAGTGTCAGGGGGATGAACTATGGCTACACCTTC.

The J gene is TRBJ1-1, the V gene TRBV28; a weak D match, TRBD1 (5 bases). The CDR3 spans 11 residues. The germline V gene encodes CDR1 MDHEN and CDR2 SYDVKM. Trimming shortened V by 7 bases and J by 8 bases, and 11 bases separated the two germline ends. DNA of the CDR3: TGTGCCAGCACAGGGCCCTGGGAAGCTTTCTTT. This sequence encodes CASTGPWEAFF. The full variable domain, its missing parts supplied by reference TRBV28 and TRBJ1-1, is DVKVTQSSRYLVKRTGEKVFLECVQDMDHENMFWYRQDPGLGLRLIYFSYDVKMKEKGDIPEGYSVSREKKERFSLILESASTNQTSMYLCASTGPWEAFFGQGTRLTVV.

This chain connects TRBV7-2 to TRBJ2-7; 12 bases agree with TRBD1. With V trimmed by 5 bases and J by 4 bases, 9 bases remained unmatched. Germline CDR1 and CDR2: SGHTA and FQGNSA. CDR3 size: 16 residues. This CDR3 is CASSPKPGQGAYEQYF. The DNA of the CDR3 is TGTGCCAGCAGCCCAAAACCGGGACAGGGGGCTTACGAGCAGTACTTC.

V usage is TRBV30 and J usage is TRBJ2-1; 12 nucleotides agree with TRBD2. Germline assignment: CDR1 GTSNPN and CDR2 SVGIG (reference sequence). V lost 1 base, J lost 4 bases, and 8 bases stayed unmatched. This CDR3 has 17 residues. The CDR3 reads CAWSEGLTSGGYNEQFF. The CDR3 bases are TGTGCCTGGAGTGAGGGCCTGACTAGCGGGGGATACAATGAGCAGTTCTTC.

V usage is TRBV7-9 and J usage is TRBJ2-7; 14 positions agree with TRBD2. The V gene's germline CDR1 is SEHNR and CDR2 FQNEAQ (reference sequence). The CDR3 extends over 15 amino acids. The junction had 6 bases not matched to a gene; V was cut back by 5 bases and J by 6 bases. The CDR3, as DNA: TGTGCCAGCAGCACCGGACTAGCGGGAGGAGGCGAGCAGTACTTC. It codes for CASSTGLAGGGEQYF.

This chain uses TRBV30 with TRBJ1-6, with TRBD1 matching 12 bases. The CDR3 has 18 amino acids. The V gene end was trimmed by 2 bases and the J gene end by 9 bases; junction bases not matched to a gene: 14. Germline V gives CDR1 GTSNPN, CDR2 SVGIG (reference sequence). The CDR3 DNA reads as TGTGCCTGGAGTACGGGCCCGGGACAGGGGGCTGTCAGTTCACCCCTCCACTTT. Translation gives CAWSTGPGQGAVSSPLHF.

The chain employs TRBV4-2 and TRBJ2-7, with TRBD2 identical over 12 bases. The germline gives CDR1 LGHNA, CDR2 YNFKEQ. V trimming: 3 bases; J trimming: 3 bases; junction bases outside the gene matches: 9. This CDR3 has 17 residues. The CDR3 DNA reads TGTGCCAGCAGCCACTACGAATTGACTAGCGGGAGCTACGAGCAGTACTTC. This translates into CASSHYELTSGSYEQYF.

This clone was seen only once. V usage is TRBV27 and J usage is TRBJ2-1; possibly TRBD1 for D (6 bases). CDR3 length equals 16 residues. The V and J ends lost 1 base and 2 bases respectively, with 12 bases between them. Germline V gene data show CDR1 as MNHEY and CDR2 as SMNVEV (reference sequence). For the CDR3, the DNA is TGTGCCAGCAGTTTATTTGGGGGCAGTACCTACAATGAGCAGTTCTTC. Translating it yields CASSLFGGSTYNEQFF.

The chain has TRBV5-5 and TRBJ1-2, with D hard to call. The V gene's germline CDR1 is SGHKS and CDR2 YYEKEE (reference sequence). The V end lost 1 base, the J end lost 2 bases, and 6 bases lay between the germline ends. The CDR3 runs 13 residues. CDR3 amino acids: CASSLLLNYGYTF. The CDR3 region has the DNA TGTGCCAGCAGCTTGTTACTGAACTATGGCTACACCTTC.

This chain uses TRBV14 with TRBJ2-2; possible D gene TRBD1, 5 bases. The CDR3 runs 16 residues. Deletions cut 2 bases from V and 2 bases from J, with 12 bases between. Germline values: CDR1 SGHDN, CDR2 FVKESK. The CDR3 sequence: CASSQRDSTNTGELFF. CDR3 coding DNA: TGTGCCAGCAGCCAACGAGACAGTACAAACACCGGGGAGCTGTTTTTT.

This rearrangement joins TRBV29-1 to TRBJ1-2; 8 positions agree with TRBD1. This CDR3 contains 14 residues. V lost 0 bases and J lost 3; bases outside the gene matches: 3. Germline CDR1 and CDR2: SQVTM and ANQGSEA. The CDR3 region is CSVEDRGQDYGYTF. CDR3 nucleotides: TGCAGCGTTGAAGACAGGGGGCAAGACTATGGCTACACCTTC.

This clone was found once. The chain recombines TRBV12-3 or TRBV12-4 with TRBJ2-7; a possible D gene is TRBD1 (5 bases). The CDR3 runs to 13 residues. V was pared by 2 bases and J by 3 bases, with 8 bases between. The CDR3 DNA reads TGTGCCAGCAGTTTACGCCAGGGCTACGAGCAGTACTTC. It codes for CASSLRQGYEQYF.

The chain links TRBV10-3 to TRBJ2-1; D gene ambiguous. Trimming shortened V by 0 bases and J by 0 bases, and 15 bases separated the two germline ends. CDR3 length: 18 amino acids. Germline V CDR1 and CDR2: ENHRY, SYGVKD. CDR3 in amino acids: CAISESRLEESSYNEQFF. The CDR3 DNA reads TGTGCCATCAGTGAGTCGAGGCTAGAAGAAAGCTCCTACAATGAGCAGTTCTTC.

The CDR3 DNA reads as TGTGCCTGGACCAGACAGCAGGGACTACGCGAAAAACTGTTTTTT. It specifies CAWTRQQGLREKLFF. The chain recombines TRBV30 with TRBJ1-4, with D possibly being TRBD1 (5 bases). CDR1 GTSNPN and CDR2 SVGIG come from the germline V gene (reference sequence). V was pared by 4 bases and J by 8 bases, with 20 bases between. The length of the CDR3 is 15 residues.

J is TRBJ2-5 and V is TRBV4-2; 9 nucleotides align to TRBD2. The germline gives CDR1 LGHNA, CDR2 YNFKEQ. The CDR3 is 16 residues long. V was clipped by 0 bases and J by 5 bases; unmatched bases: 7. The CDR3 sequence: CASSQDAGGIRETQYF. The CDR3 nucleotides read TGTGCCAGCAGCCAAGATGCGGGAGGGATCCGGGAGACCCAGTACTTC.

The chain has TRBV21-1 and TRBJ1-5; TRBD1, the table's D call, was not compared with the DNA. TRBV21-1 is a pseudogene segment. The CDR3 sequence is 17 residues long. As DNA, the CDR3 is TGTGCCAGCAGCAAAGTAGGGACAAAAGTGTCCAATCAGCCCCAGCATTTT. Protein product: CASSKVGTKVSNQPQHF.

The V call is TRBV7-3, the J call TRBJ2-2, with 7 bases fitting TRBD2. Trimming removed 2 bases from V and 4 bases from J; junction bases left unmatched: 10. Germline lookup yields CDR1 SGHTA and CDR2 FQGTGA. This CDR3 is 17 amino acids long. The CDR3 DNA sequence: TGTGCCAGCAGCTTAGAAGGGGCGGGAGCGGTCACCGGGGAGCTGTTTTTT. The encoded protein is CASSLEGAGAVTGELFF.

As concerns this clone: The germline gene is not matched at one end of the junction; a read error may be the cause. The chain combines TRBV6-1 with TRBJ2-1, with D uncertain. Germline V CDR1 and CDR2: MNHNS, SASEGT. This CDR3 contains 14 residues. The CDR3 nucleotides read TGTGCCAGCAGTGAGCGAACCTCCAACAATGAGCAGTTCTTC. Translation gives CASSERTSNNEQFF.

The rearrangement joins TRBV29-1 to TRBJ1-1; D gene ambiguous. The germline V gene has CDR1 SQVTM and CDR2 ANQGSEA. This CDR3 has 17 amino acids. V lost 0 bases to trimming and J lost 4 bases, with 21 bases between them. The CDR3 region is CSVEDTVGGRFLTEAFF. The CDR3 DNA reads TGCAGCGTTGAAGACACAGTGGGCGGGCGCTTTCTCACTGAAGCTTTCTTT. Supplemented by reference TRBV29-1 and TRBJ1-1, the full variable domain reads SAVISQKPSRDICQRGTSLTIQCQVDSQVTMMFWYRQQPGQSLTLIATANQGSEATYESGFVIDKFPISRPNLTFSTLTVSNMSPEDSSIYLCSVEDTVGGRFLTEAFFGQGTRLTVV.

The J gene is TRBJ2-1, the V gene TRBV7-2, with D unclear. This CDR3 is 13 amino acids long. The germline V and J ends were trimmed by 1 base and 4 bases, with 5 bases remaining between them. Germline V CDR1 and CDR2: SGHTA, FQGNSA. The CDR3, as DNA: TGTGCCAGCAGCTTAGGACATTACAATGAGCAGTTCTTC. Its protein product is CASSLGHYNEQFF.